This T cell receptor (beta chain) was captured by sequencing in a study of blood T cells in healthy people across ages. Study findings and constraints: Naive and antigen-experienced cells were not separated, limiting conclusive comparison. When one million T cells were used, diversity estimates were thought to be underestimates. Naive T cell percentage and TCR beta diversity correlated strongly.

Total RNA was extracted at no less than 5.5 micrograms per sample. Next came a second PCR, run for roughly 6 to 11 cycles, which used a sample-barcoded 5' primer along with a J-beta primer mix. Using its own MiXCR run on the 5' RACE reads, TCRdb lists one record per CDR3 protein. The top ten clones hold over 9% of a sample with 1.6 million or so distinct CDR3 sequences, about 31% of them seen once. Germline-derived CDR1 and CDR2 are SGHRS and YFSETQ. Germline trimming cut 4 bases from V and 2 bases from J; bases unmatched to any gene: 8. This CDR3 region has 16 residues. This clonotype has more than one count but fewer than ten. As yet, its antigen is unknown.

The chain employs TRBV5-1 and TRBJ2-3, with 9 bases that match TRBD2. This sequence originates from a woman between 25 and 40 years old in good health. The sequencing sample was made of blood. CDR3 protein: CASSPPAGLATDTQYF. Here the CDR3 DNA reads TGCGCCAGCAGCCCTCCTGCGGGACTAGCCACAGATACGCAGTATTTT.